The source of this TCR beta chain is a study of immune heterogeneity within non-small cell lung tumors. Study-wide context: Of all tumors, 4 turned out to be squamous cell carcinomas, some 10 were non-squamous carcinomas and 1 was not otherwise specified. Broader study findings: Local tumor mutational burden, with an R of about 0.34, correlated moderately but significantly with local T-cell clonality. High-frequency clones unique to single sites coexisted with identical dominant CDR3 beta clonotypes that recurred across tumor sites within a patient.

CDR1 is LGHDT, CDR2 YNNKEL, per germline (reference sequence). This CDR3 has 13 residues. V was pared by 4 bases and J by 8 bases, with 5 bases of the junction left unmatched. The template for each sample was 600 ng of genomic DNA, which had been extracted from bulk tumor tissue. Taken during surgery, several biopsies per primary tumor were spaced as far apart as possible within the tumor mass. Untreated, newly diagnosed non-small cell lung cancer patients underwent curative surgery. Patients newly diagnosed with non-small cell lung cancer and having curative-intent surgery served as donors. TCR beta CDR3 amplification used multiplex PCR with 32 V and 13 J primers. One entry per CDR3 protein results from TCRdb running MiXCR on the multiplex PCR reads. The table shows 12,000 to 15,000 distinct CDR3 sequences, with around 30% occurring only once. Sample share makes this clonotype medium-sized. Its cognate antigen is unknown.

The rearrangement uses TRBV3-1 and TRBJ1-3; TRBD1 aligns across 7 bases. The clonotype comes from a woman aged 50 to 60 with non-small cell lung cancer. The material sequenced was lung tumor tissue. The CDR3 here is CASSPTGSDTIYF. The CDR3 nucleotides read TGTGCCAGCAGCCCGACAGGGAGCGACACCATATATTTT.